The 14 T cell receptor beta chains listed next were all sequenced from one sample in a study of shared clonotypes between healthy human individuals. Profiled with immunoSEQ multiplex PCR; TCRdb holds only in-frame clones, not every one. The data hold about 680,000 clones, with about 78% observed a single time. The sequencing sample was made of memory CD4+ T cells sorted from blood. Documented subset: CD45RA-negative fraction. All receptors derive from a woman in her twenties or thirties in good health.

Notes on this clone: Other DNA variants within this sample encode the same CDR3. V gene TRBV7-8 combines with J gene TRBJ2-7, with 9 positions matching TRBD1. CDR1 and CDR2 from the germline V gene are SGHVS and FQNEAQ. Losses at the gene ends were 4 bases for V and 3 bases for J; bases not matched to a gene: 1. The CDR3 spans 13 residues. The CDR3 DNA reads TGTGCCAGCAGCTCGGACAGGGGCTACGAGCAGTACTTC. It translates to CASSSDRGYEQYF.

This clone was seen once. The rearrangement links TRBV15 to TRBJ2-1; 7 nucleotides line up with TRBD2. V was pared by 4 bases and J by 2 bases, with 8 bases of the junction left unmatched. In germline, CDR1 is LNHNV, CDR2 YYDKDF (reference sequence). This CDR3 has 16 amino acids. The CDR3: CATSTRTGGTYNEQFF. As DNA, the CDR3 is TGTGCCACCAGCACCCGGACCGGGGGGACCTACAATGAGCAGTTCTTC.

This clone was found once. CDR3 loop: CASGKGEYREQYF. CDR3 DNA sequence: TGTGCCAGCGGAAAGGGGGAATATCGCGAGCAGTACTTC. V and J are TRBV2 and TRBJ2-7; possibly TRBD1 for D (6 bases). V lost 8 bases, J lost 6 bases, and 17 bases lay in between. Per the germline V gene, CDR1 is SNHLY and CDR2 is FYNNEI. CDR3 length equals 13 residues.

The V and J genes are TRBV7-3 and TRBJ2-3; 9 nucleotides agree with TRBD2. Germline V gene sequence: CDR1 SGHTA, CDR2 FQGTGA. The CDR3 loop spans 14 amino acids. Germline trimming cut 4 bases from V and 3 bases from J; bases unmatched to any gene: 2. The CDR3 DNA reads as TGTGCCAGCAGCTACAGCGGGAGGACAGATACGCAGTATTTT. Translating gives CASSYSGRTDTQYF. The full variable domain, its missing parts supplied by reference TRBV7-3 and TRBJ2-3, is GAGVSQTPSNKVTEKGKYVELRCDPISGHTALYWYRQSLGQGPEFLIYFQGTGAADDSGLPNDRFFAVRPEGSVSTLKIQRTERGDSAVYLCASSYSGRTDTQYFGPGTRLTVL.

This clone was observed a single time. J is TRBJ2-5 and V is TRBV7-9; 9 bases fit TRBD1. V gave up 6 bases and J gave up 5 bases; unmatched junction bases: 13. CDR1 and CDR2 from the germline V gene are SEHNR and FQNEAQ (reference sequence). The CDR3 is 16 amino acids. This CDR3 reads CASSRTGTGFRETQYF. The CDR3 DNA reads as TGTGCCAGCAGTCGAACCGGGACAGGGTTTCGGGAGACCCAGTACTTC.

The CDR3 DNA reads TGTGCCAGCAGCCCGAGGGAGGGTGAGCAGTTCTTC. The encoded protein is CASSPREGEQFF. The V and J genes are TRBV6-6 and TRBJ2-1, with 7 bases lining up with TRBD2. V was pared by 6 bases and J by 9 bases, with 5 bases of the junction left unmatched. From germline, CDR1 is MNHNY and CDR2 SVGAGI (reference sequence). This CDR3 spans 12 amino acids.

This clone was counted only a few times. The chain recombines TRBV30 with TRBJ1-4; D is perhaps TRBD1 (5 bases). The CDR3 runs 12 residues. Trimming cost V 3 bases and J 8 bases, with 10 bases left between them. Germline values: CDR1 GTSNPN, CDR2 SVGIG (reference sequence). The CDR3 DNA is TGTGCCTGGAGCCGGGACGGCGAAAAACTGTTTTTT. It is translated as CAWSRDGEKLFF. The full variable domain, its missing parts supplied by reference TRBV30 and TRBJ1-4, is SQTIHQWPATLVQPVGSPLSLECTVEGTSNPNLYWYRQAAGRGLQLLFYSVGIGQISSEVPQNLSASRPQDRQFILSSKKLLLSDSGFYLCAWSRDGEKLFFGSGTQLSVL.

This clone has only one observation. The rearrangement links TRBV6-5 to TRBJ2-1; D call uncertain. Germline V gene sequence: CDR1 MNHEY, CDR2 SVGAGI. Trimming took 0 bases from V and 2 from J, leaving 8 bases between them. CDR3 length: 15 amino acids. CDR3 region: CASSYSLTTYNEQFF. The DNA for the CDR3 is TGTGCCAGCAGTTACTCACTGACAACCTACAATGAGCAGTTCTTC.

The chain uses TRBV5-1 and TRBJ1-4; tentative D call: TRBD1 (5 bases). The germline gives CDR1 SGHRS, CDR2 YFSETQ. The CDR3 is 13 amino acids. Deletions cut 8 bases from V and 5 bases from J, with 13 bases between. Written as DNA, the CDR3 is TGCGCCAGTAGTACCGACAGAAATGAAAAACTGTTTTTT. This codes for CASSTDRNEKLFF.

The rearrangement uses TRBV29-1 and TRBJ2-6, with D uncertain. This CDR3 is 14 amino acids long. The V and J ends lost 4 bases and 0 bases respectively, with 7 bases between them. Germline CDR1 and CDR2: SQVTM and ANQGSEA. The CDR3 DNA is TGCAGCGTTGTGGGTGGCTCTGGGGCCAACGTCCTGACTTTC. It codes for CSVVGGSGANVLTF.

The chain employs TRBV7-3 and TRBJ2-7; D not resolved. V shed 6 bases and J shed 2 bases, with 8 bases lying between them. The CDR3 runs to 12 residues. Germline V gene sequence: CDR1 SGHTA, CDR2 FQGTGA. This CDR3 reads CASSVNAYEQYF. CDR3 DNA: TGTGCCAGCAGTGTTAACGCCTACGAGCAGTACTTC.

CDR3: CASSLVALVSNEQFF. CDR3 DNA: TGTGCCAGCAGCCTCGTTGCGCTCGTCTCCAATGAGCAGTTCTTC. The chain links TRBV7-2 to TRBJ2-1; D is unclear. Trimming pared 5 bases from V and 6 bases from J, leaving 17 bases between. This CDR3 contains 15 residues. Germline assignment: CDR1 SGHTA and CDR2 FQGNSA.

The chain has TRBV29-1 and TRBJ1-1, with D tentatively TRBD1 (6 bases). V was trimmed by 6 bases and J by 1 base, leaving 18 bases between them. CDR1 and CDR2 (germline): SQVTM, ANQGSEA. CDR3 length equals 15 residues. This CDR3 reads CSVQGRLAKNTEAFF. Here the CDR3 DNA reads TGCAGCGTACAGGGTCGATTGGCGAAGAACACTGAAGCTTTCTTT.

The chain combines TRBV29-1 with TRBJ1-1; 7 bases line up with TRBD1. CDR1 SQVTM and CDR2 ANQGSEA come from the germline V gene. Germline trimming cut 7 bases from V and 6 bases from J; bases unmatched to any gene: 8. The length of the CDR3 is 12 residues. CDR3: CSGGQTSAEAFF. DNA of the CDR3: TGCAGCGGGGGACAGACGTCCGCTGAAGCTTTCTTT.